This record looks at one T cell receptor beta chain sequence and its context. Its antigen is unknown. Germline loops: CDR1 SGHDT, CDR2 YYEEEE. The CDR3 is 15 amino acids. Trimming removed 0 bases at V and 4 bases at J, with 10 bases between. The data are from a study of T cells in Graves' hyperthyroidism and ophthalmopathy. Broader study findings: In blood, most of the thyroid clonotypes expanded above 0.001 were also present.

Amplification yielded TCR beta CDR3 regions, with RNA transcripts as the source. HTBI primers were the set used in a first-round RT-PCR of the TCR CDR3. TCRdb called the multiplex PCR reads again in MiXCR, with one record for every CDR3 protein. The data contain fewer than 750,000 distinct CDR3 sequences, roughly 15% of them singletons. The origin of this receptor is a woman in her 50s with Graves' ophthalmopathy. The specimen sequenced was blood. The chain combines TRBV5-6 with TRBJ2-2; D not resolved. The CDR3 DNA reads TGTGCCAGCAGCTTGGGACTCGGGTCCACCGGGGAGCTGTTTTTT. Amino acids: CASSLGLGSTGELFF.